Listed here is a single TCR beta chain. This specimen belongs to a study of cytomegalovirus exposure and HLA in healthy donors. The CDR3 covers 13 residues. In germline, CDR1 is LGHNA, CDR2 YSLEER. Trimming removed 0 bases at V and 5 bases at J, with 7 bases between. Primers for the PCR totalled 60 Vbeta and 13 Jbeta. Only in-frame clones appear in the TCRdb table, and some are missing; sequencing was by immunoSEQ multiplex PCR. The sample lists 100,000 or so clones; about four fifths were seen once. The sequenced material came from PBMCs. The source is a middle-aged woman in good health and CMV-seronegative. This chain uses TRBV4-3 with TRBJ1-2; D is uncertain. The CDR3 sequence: CASSQDRGYGYTF. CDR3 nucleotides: TGCGCCAGCAGCCAAGATCGGGGTTATGGCTACACCTTC.